The clone carrying this T cell receptor (beta chain) was seen repeatedly, ten times or more. Its antigen is currently unknown. This record belongs to a study of identical twins. CDR1 and CDR2 (germline): ENHRY, SYGVKD. CDR3 length: 13 residues. With 6 bases removed from V and 1 base from J, the gap between germline ends came to 7 bases. cDNA molecules carried unique molecular identifiers, and template switching added a universal primer site. One entry per CDR3 protein results from TCRdb running MiXCR on the 5' RACE reads. The table lists 240,000 or so distinct CDR3 sequences, about 10% of them singletons. Overall study results and limits: Possibly, invariant MAIT and iNKT cells partly confounded zero-insertion analyses. Out-of-frame alpha sequences shared between twins exhibited an excess of low generation probability. Less excess twin sharing appeared in beta out-of-frame sequences.

The sequence came from a man in his fifties in good health. V usage is TRBV10-3 and J usage is TRBJ2-1; D gene unclear. The material sequenced was memory T cells sorted from blood. CDR3 DNA: TGTGCCATCAGAGGTGGGTCCTACAATGAGCAGTTCTTC. It codes for CAIRGGSYNEQFF.